The 32 T cell receptor beta chains below all came from one sample that was sequenced in a study of T-cell reconstitution after alpha-beta-depleted transplantation in children. Preparing the TCRbeta library involved the use of unique molecular identifiers. TCRdb redid the calling of the PCR reads with MiXCR, one entry per CDR3 protein. This table has 440,000 or so distinct CDR3 sequences, 43% appearing once. This specimen consisted of PBMCs, obtained before TCRalphabeta/CD19-depleted stem cell transplant. These receptors were taken from a girl aged 2 to 10 with aplastic anemia, due to receive a stem cell transplant.

This chain connects TRBV24-1 to TRBJ2-3, with a weak D call TRBD2 (6 bases). Trimming removed 5 bases at V and 4 bases at J, with 15 bases between. The CDR3 has 15 amino acids. Germline values: CDR1 KGHDR, CDR2 SFDVKD. CDR3 in DNA: TGTGCCACCAGTGCGGCCTCCGCGGGGCCAGATACGCAGTATTTT. This encodes CATSAASAGPDTQYF.

The V call is TRBV10-3, the J call TRBJ1-6, with D uncertain. The CDR3 is 10 residues long. The germline V gene has CDR1 ENHRY and CDR2 SYGVKD. Trimming pared 8 bases from V and 10 bases from J, leaving 6 bases between. The CDR3 DNA reads as TGTGCCATCGGGCGCTCACCCCTCCACTTT. Its protein is CAIGRSPLHF.

In its sample, this clonotype was seen many times. The chain recombines TRBV12-3 or TRBV12-4 with TRBJ1-5, with 8 bases lining up with TRBD1. This CDR3 has 16 amino acids. Unmatched junction bases numbered 14, after V lost 2 bases and J lost 11 bases. The CDR3 DNA reads TGTGCCAGCAGTTTATCTCGGGGACAGGTGACTCCTGCCCAGCATTTT. This encodes CASSLSRGQVTPAQHF.

This clonotype was recorded many times. V usage is TRBV6-5 and J usage is TRBJ2-2; TRBD1 matches 8 bases. V lost 5 bases and J lost 5; bases outside the gene matches: 7. Germline V gene data show CDR1 as MNHEY and CDR2 as SVGAGI. CDR3 length: 15 amino acids. The CDR3 DNA sequence: TGTGCCAGCAGTACCCGACAGGGGCTTACCGGGGAGCTGTTTTTT. It translates to CASSTRQGLTGELFF.

This clonotype was observed a handful of times. The V and J genes are TRBV3-1 and TRBJ2-2; D possibly corresponds to TRBD2 (5 bases). Between the trimmed V and J ends, which lost 1 base and 6 bases, there was a span of 9 bases. The CDR3 covers 14 residues. CDR1 and CDR2 (germline): LGHDT, YNNKEL (reference sequence). CDR3: CASSQAGGPGELFF. In DNA form, the CDR3 reads TGTGCCAGCAGCCAAGCCGGAGGCCCCGGGGAGCTGTTTTTT.

At least ten counts were recorded for this clonotype. V is TRBV5-1 and J is TRBJ1-5; 7 nucleotides align to TRBD1. The CDR3 length is 20 residues. Trimming removed 5 bases from V and 0 bases from J; junction bases left unmatched: 20. CDR1 and CDR2 (germline): SGHRS, YFSETQ. For the CDR3, the DNA is TGCGCCAGCAGTCTTACCTACTCGGGACAGAATTTTCATAGCAATCAGCCCCAGCATTTT. Translating gives CASSLTYSGQNFHSNQPQHF.

The chain carries TRBV20-1 and TRBJ1-5; D unresolved. V was clipped by 6 bases and J by 0 bases, with 15 bases between them. The CDR3 has 15 residues. The germline V gene encodes CDR1 DFQATT and CDR2 SNEGSKA (reference sequence). The CDR3 region has the DNA TGCAGTGCCGTGGGTAGGGCGTATAGCAATCAGCCCCAGCATTTT. Translation: CSAVGRAYSNQPQHF.

This clonotype turned up a few times. J is TRBJ2-1 and V is TRBV5-1; D might be TRBD2 (6 bases). CDR3 length: 17 residues. Germline CDR1 is SGHRS and CDR2 is YFSETQ. Trimming left V 0 bases short and J 0 bases short, with 13 bases between. CDR3 amino acids: CASSLGGVASSYNEQFF. CDR3 nucleotide sequence: TGCGCCAGCAGCTTGGGGGGGGTAGCGAGCTCCTACAATGAGCAGTTCTTC.

This clonotype was recorded at least ten times. This chain connects TRBV5-1 to TRBJ2-2, with 7 bases aligning to TRBD1. In germline, CDR1 is SGHRS, CDR2 YFSETQ. V lost 4 bases to trimming and J lost 4 bases; unmatched junction nucleotides: 10. This CDR3 is 16 amino acids long. CDR3 DNA sequence: TGCGCCAGCAGCAGGATCGGGACAGAATCCACCGGGGAGCTGTTTTTT. Its protein is CASSRIGTESTGELFF.

This rearrangement joins TRBV15 to TRBJ2-1; D gene uncertain. Germline CDR1 and CDR2: LNHNV and YYDKDF (reference sequence). The ends were cut back, 1 base at V and 7 bases at J, with 11 bases in the middle. This CDR3 contains 14 residues. The CDR3 region is CATSRGASRNEQFF. The CDR3 nucleotides are TGTGCCACCAGCAGAGGGGCGAGTCGGAATGAGCAGTTCTTC.

This clonotype was detected many times. The rearrangement uses TRBV9 and TRBJ1-2; 8 bases fit TRBD1. The CDR3 runs to 16 residues. The germline V gene has CDR1 SGDLS and CDR2 YYNGEE. V dropped 4 bases and J dropped 4; count of bases not matched to a gene: 12. The CDR3 here is CASSPQDRASAYGYTF. CDR3 bases: TGTGCCAGCAGCCCTCAGGACAGGGCGTCAGCCTATGGCTACACCTTC.

The rearrangement links TRBV7-8 to TRBJ1-1; tentative D call: TRBD1 (6 bases). This CDR3 contains 13 residues. Germline V CDR1 and CDR2: SGHVS, FQNEAQ. V was shortened by 1 base and J by 11 bases, with 14 bases between the two germline ends. The CDR3 DNA reads TGTGCCAGCAGCTTAGTCGGGGGGCGCGGGGCTTTCTTT. Its translation is CASSLVGGRGAFF.

The sample holds many counts of this clonotype. CDR3 nucleotides: TGTGCCAGCAGTCATCCCGGGACAGGGATGTTGAATGAGCAGTTCTTC. This codes for CASSHPGTGMLNEQFF. V gene TRBV27 combines with J gene TRBJ2-1; 9 bases match TRBD1. V lost 5 bases and J lost 7; bases outside the gene matches: 12. This CDR3 has 16 residues. Germline V gene lookup returns CDR1 MNHEY and CDR2 SMNVEV (reference sequence).

This chain links TRBV20-1 with TRBJ2-5; no clear D gene. This CDR3 spans 13 amino acids. Germline V gene sequence: CDR1 DFQATT, CDR2 SNEGSKA (reference sequence). Trimming took off 3 bases at V and 1 base at J, with 9 bases between the two ends. CDR3 DNA sequence: TGCAGTGCTAGCGGCAGGCCCCAAGAGACCCAGTACTTC. It is translated as CSASGRPQETQYF.

This clonotype was seen ten or more times. The chain employs TRBV6-1 and TRBJ2-3; tentative D call: TRBD2 (6 bases). CDR1 and CDR2 (germline): MNHNS, SASEGT. Trimming left V 5 bases short and J 3 bases short, with 15 bases between. This CDR3 has 15 residues. The CDR3 spells CASSRAGPRTDTQYF. Written as DNA, the CDR3 is TGTGCCAGCAGTCGGGCGGGACCTAGAACAGATACGCAGTATTTT.

V and J are TRBV5-1 and TRBJ2-1; 9 bases line up with TRBD1. In germline, CDR1 is SGHRS, CDR2 YFSETQ. The CDR3 is 13 residues long. After removal of 3 bases from V and 10 bases from J, the junction contained 5 bases not matched to a gene. The CDR3, as DNA: TGCGCCAGCAGCTGGGACAGGGTGGAGGAGCAGTTCTTC. Protein product: CASSWDRVEEQFF.

The chain couples TRBV2 to TRBJ1-6; D remains ambiguous. V was pared by 3 bases and J by 4 bases, with 16 bases between. Germline-derived CDR1 and CDR2 are SNHLY and FYNNEI. There are 17 residues in the CDR3. CDR3 in DNA: TGTGCCAGCAGTGACTCTCGGCAGAATATTTATAATTCACCCCTCCACTTT. This codes for CASSDSRQNIYNSPLHF.

This clonotype was picked up many times. The chain combines TRBV7-7 with TRBJ2-1; TRBD2 aligns across 11 bases. The CDR3 extends over 16 amino acids. The V segment lost 5 bases and the J segment 8 bases; nucleotides outside the gene matches: 11. Looked up from germline, CDR1 is SSHAT and CDR2 is FNYEAQ (reference sequence). The DNA of the CDR3 is TGTGCCAGCAGCCCTAGACTAGCGGGGATAAAGGATGAGCAGTTCTTC. It is translated as CASSPRLAGIKDEQFF. Complete variable domain (other parts from reference TRBV7-7 and TRBJ2-1): GAGVSQSPRYKVTKRGQDVTLRCDPISSHATLYWYQQALGQGPEFLTYFNYEAQPDKSGLPSDRFSAERPEGSISTLTIQRTEQRDSAMYRCASSPRLAGIKDEQFFGPGTRLTVL.

The table lists this clonotype with many counts. The chain couples TRBV20-1 to TRBJ2-3; D gene unclear. The germline V and J ends were trimmed by 7 bases and 4 bases, with 12 bases remaining between them. Germline assignment: CDR1 DFQATT and CDR2 SNEGSKA (reference sequence). The CDR3 covers 12 residues. CDR3 sequence: CSGVNGPDTQYF. CDR3 coding DNA: TGCAGTGGGGTGAACGGCCCAGATACGCAGTATTTT.

The chain couples TRBV6-6 to TRBJ2-7, with TRBD1 matching over 8 bases. Germline CDR1 reads MNHNY; CDR2 reads SVGAGI (reference sequence). The CDR3 length is 13 residues. Trimming cost V 9 bases and J 3 bases; bases outside gene matches: 7. CDR3 coding DNA: TGTGCCAGTAACCAGGGGGCGGGCTACGAGCAGTACTTC. Translated: CASNQGAGYEQYF.

In its sample, this clonotype was seen many times. This rearrangement joins TRBV7-2 to TRBJ1-5, with D perhaps TRBD1 (5 bases). The CDR3 loop spans 14 amino acids. The V end was cut by 6 bases, the J end by 2 bases, with 11 bases between. CDR1 is SGHTA and CDR2 is FQGNSA in the germline V gene. This CDR3 reads CASSLRGGNQPQHF. Here the CDR3 DNA reads TGTGCCAGCAGTTTGAGGGGAGGCAATCAGCCCCAGCATTTT.

The table lists this clonotype with a few counts. The chain links TRBV29-1 to TRBJ1-2, with D hard to call. The length of the CDR3 is 13 residues. The germline CDR1 and CDR2 sequences are SQVTM and ANQGSEA. Trimming shortened V by 0 bases and J by 3 bases, and 8 bases separated the two germline ends. The CDR3 DNA reads as TGCAGCGTTGAAGACTCCGGCCACTATGGCTACACCTTC. As protein: CSVEDSGHYGYTF.

This clonotype was counted many times. The J gene is TRBJ1-2, the V gene TRBV7-9; a weak D match, TRBD1 (5 bases). Between the trimmed V and J ends, which lost 5 bases and 7 bases, there was a span of 14 bases. The CDR3 extends over 13 amino acids. Per germline, CDR1 SEHNR and CDR2 FQNEAQ (reference sequence). This CDR3 reads CASSNWRGVGYTF. The DNA for the CDR3 is TGTGCCAGCAGCAACTGGCGAGGGGTTGGCTACACCTTC. The variable domain in full, with the rest retrieved from reference TRBV7-9 and TRBJ1-2, is DTGVSQNPRHKITKRGQNVTFRCDPISEHNRLYWYRQTLGQGPEFLTYFQNEAQLEKSRLLSDRFSAERPKGSFSTLEIQRTEQGDSAMYLCASSNWRGVGYTFGSGTRLTVV.

This clonotype was picked up many times. The chain carries TRBV10-3 and TRBJ2-1, with D tentatively TRBD2 (5 bases). This CDR3 region has 16 residues. V was pared by 4 bases and J by 0 bases, with 13 bases between. The germline gives CDR1 ENHRY, CDR2 SYGVKD. CDR3 loop: CAISGTFQSSYNEQFF. The CDR3 DNA follows: TGTGCCATCAGTGGGACTTTTCAGAGCTCCTACAATGAGCAGTTCTTC.

This clonotype was detected many times. The gene calls are TRBV20-1 and TRBJ2-1, with 10 bases identical to TRBD2. Trimming took 5 bases from V and 6 from J; bases not matched to a gene: 4. This CDR3 has 13 amino acids. Germline values: CDR1 DFQATT, CDR2 SNEGSKA (reference sequence). The CDR3 DNA is TGCAGTGCTGTTAGCGGGAGGCGCAATGAGCAGTTCTTC. Translated, it gives CSAVSGRRNEQFF.

The count of this clonotype is one. The chain carries TRBV10-3 and TRBJ2-3, with 7 bases identical to TRBD2. V shed 5 bases, J shed 6 bases, and the junction held 11 bases outside the gene matches. CDR3 length: 15 amino acids. CDR1 and CDR2 (germline): ENHRY, SYGVKD. CDR3 amino acids: CAISPTGRGGDTQYF. CDR3 in DNA: TGTGCCATCAGTCCCACGGGGCGGGGAGGGGATACGCAGTATTTT.

V usage is TRBV19 and J usage is TRBJ1-5, with TRBD1 identical over 8 bases. The CDR3 contains 13 residues. The J segment lost 7 bases and the V segment lost 6 bases, leaving 5 bases of the junction unmatched. CDR1 is LNHDA and CDR2 is SQIVND in the germline V gene (reference sequence). CDR3 in amino acids: CASSQGAGQPQHF. CDR3 bases: TGTGCCAGTAGCCAGGGGGCCGGACAGCCCCAGCATTTT.

The table lists this clonotype with many counts. V is TRBV5-1 and J is TRBJ2-7, with D perhaps matching TRBD1 (5 bases). This CDR3 comprises 14 residues. The germline CDR1 and CDR2 sequences are SGHRS and YFSETQ. Deletions cut 4 bases from V and 4 bases from J, with 15 bases between. The DNA of the CDR3 is TGCGCCAGCAGCCCGGTTCCAGGGTCGTACGAGCAGTACTTC. Encoded protein: CASSPVPGSYEQYF.

V usage is TRBV28 and J usage is TRBJ1-5; no clear D gene. V shed 8 bases and J shed 4 bases, with 18 bases lying between them. Germline V gene data show CDR1 as MDHEN and CDR2 as SYDVKM. The CDR3 consists of 15 residues. DNA for the CDR3: TGTGCCAGCCTAACCCGACGCGGGTTAAATCAGCCCCAGCATTTT. It yields the protein CASLTRRGLNQPQHF.

This clonotype was found once. J is TRBJ1-1 and V is TRBV20-1; 7 positions agree with TRBD1. This CDR3 is 16 amino acids long. The germline V gene encodes CDR1 DFQATT and CDR2 SNEGSKA (reference sequence). The V and J ends lost 0 bases and 5 bases, in that order; junction bases with no gene match: 12. Here the CDR3 DNA reads TGCAGTGCTAGAGATCCGGCGACAGGGAGGGAGACTGAAGCTTTCTTT. This codes for CSARDPATGRETEAFF.

V and J are TRBV4-1 and TRBJ2-2; TRBD2 aligns across 12 bases. Germline V gene lookup returns CDR1 MGHRA and CDR2 YSYEKL. Trimming cost V 4 bases and J 4 bases; bases outside gene matches: 7. CDR3 length: 17 residues. In DNA, the CDR3 is TGCGCCAGCAGCCTGGCTAGCGGGAGGGCTGGCACCGGGGAGCTGTTTTTT. This encodes CASSLASGRAGTGELFF.

The CDR3 sequence: CASSYSINSGANVLTF. CDR3 DNA sequence: TGTGCCAGCAGTTACTCGATTAACTCTGGGGCCAACGTCCTGACTTTC. The rearrangement uses TRBV6-5 and TRBJ2-6; D unclear. V shed 0 bases and J shed 0 bases, with 6 bases lying between them. The CDR3 length is 16 residues. The germline V gene has CDR1 MNHEY and CDR2 SVGAGI.